This T cell receptor (beta chain) was sequenced for a study of T cells in Graves' hyperthyroidism and ophthalmopathy. The source material, RNA transcripts, was used to amplify TCR beta CDR3 regions. Initially, a first-round RT-PCR of the TCR CDR3 employed the HTBI primer set. Using its own MiXCR run on the multiplex PCR reads, TCRdb lists one record per CDR3 protein. Of around 350,000 distinct CDR3 sequences listed, just under 25% are singletons. The source is a man aged 45 to 65 with Graves' hyperthyroidism. Sample: blood.

CDR3 sequence (DNA): TGCAGTGCTAGAGATCGGCCTAGCGGGGGAGACAATGAGCAGTTCTTC. It is translated as CSARDRPSGGDNEQFF. J is TRBJ2-1 and V is TRBV20-1; 10 bases align to TRBD2. The CDR3 length is 16 residues. Germline V gene data show CDR1 as DFQATT and CDR2 as SNEGSKA (reference sequence). J gave up 5 bases and V 0 bases, and 7 bases lay outside the gene matches.